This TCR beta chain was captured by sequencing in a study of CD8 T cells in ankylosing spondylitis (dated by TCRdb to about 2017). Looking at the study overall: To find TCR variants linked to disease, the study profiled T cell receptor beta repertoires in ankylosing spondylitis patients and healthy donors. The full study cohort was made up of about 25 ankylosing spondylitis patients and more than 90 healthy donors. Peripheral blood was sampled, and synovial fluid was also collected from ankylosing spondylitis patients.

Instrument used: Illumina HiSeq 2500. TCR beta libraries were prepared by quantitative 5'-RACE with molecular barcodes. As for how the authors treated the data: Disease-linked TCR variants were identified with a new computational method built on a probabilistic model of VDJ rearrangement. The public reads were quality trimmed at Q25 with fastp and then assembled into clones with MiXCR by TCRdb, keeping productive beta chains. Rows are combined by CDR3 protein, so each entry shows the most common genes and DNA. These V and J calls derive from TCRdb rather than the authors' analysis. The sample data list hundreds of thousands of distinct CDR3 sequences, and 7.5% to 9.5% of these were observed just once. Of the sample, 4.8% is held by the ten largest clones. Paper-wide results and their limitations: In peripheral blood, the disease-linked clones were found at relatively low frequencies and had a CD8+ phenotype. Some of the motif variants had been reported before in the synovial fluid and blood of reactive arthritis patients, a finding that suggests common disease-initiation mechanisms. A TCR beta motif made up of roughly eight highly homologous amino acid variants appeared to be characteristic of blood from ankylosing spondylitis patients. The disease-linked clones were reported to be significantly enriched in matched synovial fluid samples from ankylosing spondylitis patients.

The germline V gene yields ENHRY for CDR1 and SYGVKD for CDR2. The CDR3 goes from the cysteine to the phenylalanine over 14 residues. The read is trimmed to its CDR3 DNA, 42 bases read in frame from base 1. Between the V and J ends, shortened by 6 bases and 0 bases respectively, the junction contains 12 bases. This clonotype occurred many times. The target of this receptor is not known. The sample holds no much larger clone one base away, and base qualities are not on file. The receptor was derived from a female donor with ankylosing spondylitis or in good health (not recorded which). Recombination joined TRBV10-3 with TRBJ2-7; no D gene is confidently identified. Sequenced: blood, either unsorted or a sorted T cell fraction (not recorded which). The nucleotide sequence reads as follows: TGTGCCATCAGACCGGGCCCGAGCTCCTACGAGCAGTACTTC. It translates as CAIRPGPSSYEQYF.